These T cell receptor beta chains were read from a single sample in a study of blood T cell repertoires in COVID-19. Generated by immunoSEQ multiplex PCR, the TCRdb table keeps only in-frame clones and is missing some. The sample includes just over 300,000 clones, roughly 87% seen only once; the top ten take 8.5% to 10%. Sample: PBMCs or T cells enriched from blood (not recorded which). All receptors come from a woman aged 18-29 years who had recovered from COVID-19. Each CDR3 is given with its conserved first and last residue. Fields, in order: CDR3 length, clone size, V gene, J gene, D gene, CDR3 DNA, CDR3 protein. The D gene is left open where the match is weak. The size field is filled for only some rows; it gives once, few, many or a size class.

15	-	TRBV7-6	TRBJ2-7	-	TGTGCCAGCAGCTTAGTTCCCGGACAGCTCTACGAGCAGTACTTC	CASSLVPGQLYEQYF
15	-	TRBV9	TRBJ1-1	TRBD1	TGTGCCAGCAGCGGGGGACAGGGGGCAAGTACTGAAGCTTTCTTT	CASSGGQGASTEAFF
17	-	TRBV5-1	TRBJ1-2	-	TGCGCCAGCAGCTTGGTGGCAGGGATTCCAAGGGGCTATGGCTACACCTTC	CASSLVAGIPRGYGYTF
16	-	TRBV19	TRBJ1-4	TRBD1	TGTGCCAGTAGCACCAGGGGGAATGGGGATCGTGAAAAACTGTTTTTT	CASSTRGNGDREKLFF
14	-	TRBV7-6	TRBJ1-1	-	TGTGCCAGCAGCTCTCACGACAGAGACACTGAAGCTTTCTTT	CASSSHDRDTEAFF
17	-	TRBV6-1	TRBJ1-5	TRBD1	TGTGCCAGCAGTGATATACCAGGGGGGAATAGCAATCAGCCCCAGCATTTT	CASSDIPGGNSNQPQHF
15	-	TRBV24-1	TRBJ2-3	-	TGTGCCACCAGCGACTGGGGGGGGGCGGCAGATACGCAGTATTTT	CATSDWGGAADTQYF
13	-	TRBV13	TRBJ1-6	-	TGTGCCAGCAGCATCTCGATGGAGTCACCCCTCCACTTT	CASSISMESPLHF
14	once	TRBV9	TRBJ2-1	-	TGTGCCAGCAGCGTAGCTGGTCAAGCCAATGAGCAGTTCTTC	CASSVAGQANEQFF
15	once	TRBV10-3	TRBJ2-5	TRBD1	TGTGCCATCAGTGAGTCAGGGACAGGGAGAGAGACCCAGTACTTC	CAISESGTGRETQYF
16	-	TRBV28	TRBJ2-3	TRBD1	TGTGCCAGCAGTCCATGGACAGGGTTGATGACAGATACGCAGTATTTT	CASSPWTGLMTDTQYF
13	-	TRBV28	TRBJ1-2	-	TGTGCCAGCAGTTTACAGGGCGACTATGGCTACACCTTC	CASSLQGDYGYTF
15	-	TRBV7-2	TRBJ1-1	TRBD1	TGTGCCAGCAGCCCAACGACAGGGGGCATCACTGAAGCTTTCTTT	CASSPTTGGITEAFF
16	-	TRBV5-1	TRBJ2-3	TRBD2	TGCGCCAGCAGCTTGGCCCTAGCGGAGAGCACAGATACGCAGTATTTT	CASSLALAESTDTQYF
13	-	TRBV9	TRBJ2-7	-	TGTGCCAGCAGCGCCGACAGTTCCTACGAGCAGTACTTC	CASSADSSYEQYF
17	-	TRBV7-2	TRBJ2-6	-	TGTGCCAGCAGCTTAGTACCCCCGGGGTCTGGGGCCAACGTCCTGACTTTC	CASSLVPPGSGANVLTF
15	-	TRBV19	TRBJ1-2	-	TGTGCCAGTAGTCCCAGGCGGGAAATTACACTGGGCTACACCTTC	CASSPRREITLGYTF
19	-	TRBV4-1	TRBJ2-4	TRBD1	TGCGCCAGCAGCCAAAGGTTGGACAGGGAGGTCCCGCTGTTTAACATTCAGTACTTC	CASSQRLDREVPLFNIQYF
15	-	TRBV11-2	TRBJ1-1	-	TGTGCCAGCAGCCCGAGTCGGGTCATGAACACTGAAGCTTTCTTT	CASSPSRVMNTEAFF
12	-	TRBV30	TRBJ1-3	-	TGTGCCTGGATAGCGGCTGGAAACACCATATATTTT	CAWIAAGNTIYF
14	-	TRBV6-5	TRBJ2-5	-	TGTGCCAGCAGTTACGCGGGCCAGCAAGAGACCCAGTACTTC	CASSYAGQQETQYF
15	-	TRBV4-3	TRBJ1-4	TRBD1	TGCGCCAGCAGCCAAGGGACAGGGGTGGATGAAAAACTGTTTTTT	CASSQGTGVDEKLFF
16	-	TRBV9	TRBJ1-5	-	TGTGCCAGCCACGAGGAGGGGTTGAGGGGCAATCAGCCCCAGCATTTT	CASHEEGLRGNQPQHF
17	once	TRBV7-2	TRBJ2-7	-	TGTGCCAGCAGCGCCTACCCAGGCCGGACACCAGCCTACGAGCAGTACTTC	CASSAYPGRTPAYEQYF
15	once	TRBV5-1	TRBJ1-2	-	TGCGCCAGCAGGGATACCCCGGGACAACACTATGGCTACACCTTC	CASRDTPGQHYGYTF
15	-	TRBV7-9	TRBJ2-7	-	TGTGCCAGCAGCAGTACGGGAGAATCAACCTACGAGCAGTACTTC	CASSSTGESTYEQYF
13	-	TRBV4-3	TRBJ2-7	-	TGCGCCAGCAGCCAAGGGCCCTCCTACGAGCAGTACTTC	CASSQGPSYEQYF
15	-	TRBV7-3	TRBJ2-1	TRBD2	TGTGCCAGCAGCTCGACTAGCGGCTCCTACAATGAGCAGTTCTTC	CASSSTSGSYNEQFF
14	-	TRBV5-1	TRBJ2-5	TRBD1	TGCGCCAGCAGCCCGGGACAGGGGCGAGAGACCCAGTACTTC	CASSPGQGRETQYF
14	-	TRBV11-2	TRBJ1-1	-	TGTGCCAGCAGCTTTGCTCAGGTTAACACTGAAGCTTTCTTT	CASSFAQVNTEAFF
14	-	TRBV28	TRBJ1-2	TRBD1	TGTGCCAGCATGTGGACAGGGGGAGGAGTTGGCTACACCTTC	CASMWTGGGVGYTF
14	-	TRBV7-9	TRBJ1-1	-	TGTGCCAGCAGCCCCCGGGAGGGTTTCACTGAAGCTTTCTTT	CASSPREGFTEAFF
13	-	TRBV7-2	TRBJ1-2	-	TGTGCCAGCAGGTCGACCGGGTTCTATGGCTACACCTTC	CASRSTGFYGYTF
15	-	TRBV4-2	TRBJ2-4	TRBD1	TGTGCCAGCAGCCAATTGGGACAGGCTGAAAACATTCAGTACTTC	CASSQLGQAENIQYF
16	-	TRBV6-5	TRBJ1-3	TRBD1	TGTGCCAGCAGTTACTCGAGAACAGGGGCTGGAAACACCATATATTTT	CASSYSRTGAGNTIYF
11	-	TRBV20-1	TRBJ2-7	TRBD2	TGCAGAGCGGGAAGCCTCTACGAGCAGTACTTC	CRAGSLYEQYF
14	few	TRBV25-1	TRBJ2-5	-	TGTGCCAGCAGTGACGGCAGGGAAGAAGAGACCCAGTACTTC	CASSDGREEETQYF
14	-	TRBV9	TRBJ2-1	-	TGTGCCAGCAGCAGACTAGTAGGGGACAATGAGCAGTTCTTC	CASSRLVGDNEQFF
15	-	TRBV29-1	TRBJ2-2	TRBD2	TGCAGCGTTTTATCGCGGGGGGTTGGCACCGGGGAGCTGTTTTTT	CSVLSRGVGTGELFF
18	-	TRBV2	TRBJ2-2	TRBD1	TGTGCCAGCAGTGACCAGGCAGGGGGAAATCTGAACACCGGGGAGCTGTTTTTT	CASSDQAGGNLNTGELFF
15	-	TRBV28	TRBJ2-1	TRBD2	TGTGCCAGCCACTCCCCTAGCGGGAATTACAATGAGCAGTTCTTC	CASHSPSGNYNEQFF
15	-	TRBV7-2	TRBJ1-1	-	TGTGCCAGCAGCTGGGGAGGGGGACGAGGGGCCACGGCTTTCTTT	CASSWGGGRGATAFF
14	-	TRBV27	TRBJ1-4	-	TGTGCCAGCAGTTTATTCGGGGGTTTCGAAAAACTGTTTTTT	CASSLFGGFEKLFF
15	-	TRBV15	TRBJ1-4	-	TGTGCCACCAGCAGGCCCGCCGAGACAATTGAAAAACTGTTTTTT	CATSRPAETIEKLFF
18	-	TRBV5-5	TRBJ2-3	TRBD2	TGTGCCAGCAGTCAACTAGCGGGGGGGCCGCCCGGCACAGATACGCAGTATTTT	CASSQLAGGPPGTDTQYF
14	-	TRBV7-2	TRBJ1-2	TRBD1	TGTGCCAGCAGCCATGGGACAGCCTCATATGGCTACACCTTC	CASSHGTASYGYTF